This is a list of T cell receptor beta chains from one sample in a study of lymphopenia after photon versus proton radiotherapy. Using immunoSEQ multiplex PCR, the repertoire was profiled, and TCRdb retains in-frame clones only, with some absent. The sample holds around 15,000 clones, roughly nine tenths seen once. The specimen comprised peripheral blood, sampled from a patient treated with proton-based radiotherapy. These receptors were obtained from a woman in her sixties or seventies with cholangiocarcinoma. Some clones in this sample may be carry-over from other donors' samples. The CDR3 runs from the conserved cysteine through the conserved F or W. The D gene is left open where the match is weak. Part of the rows lack a size; the others show once, few, many or a class for expanded clones.

abundance	v_gene	j_gene	d_gene	CDR3aa	CDR3nt
.	TRBV29-1	TRBJ2-3	.	CSVPEGGSGDTQYF	TGCAGCGTCCCTGAGGGGGGCTCTGGAGATACGCAGTATTTT
.	TRBV7-2	TRBJ2-3	.	CASSAALTDTQYF	TGTGCCAGCAGCGCGGCGCTCACAGATACGCAGTATTTT
.	TRBV27	TRBJ1-1	.	CASSSEIRGLGNTEAFF	TGTGCCAGCAGTTCCGAGATACGGGGGTTAGGGAACACTGAAGCTTTCTTT
.	TRBV11-2	TRBJ1-1	TRBD1	CASSLGDRATEAFF	TGTGCCAGCAGCTTAGGGGACAGGGCCACTGAAGCTTTCTTT
.	TRBV5-8	TRBJ2-1	TRBD2	CASSLERGVLYNEQFF	TGTGCCAGCAGCTTGGAGCGGGGGGTCTTATACAATGAGCAGTTCTTC
.	TRBV18	TRBJ2-3	.	CASSPFKGQLADTQYF	TGTGCCAGCTCACCATTTAAGGGACAACTGGCAGATACGCAGTATTTT
.	TRBV9	TRBJ2-1	.	CASSVGLAPRAYNEQFF	TGTGCCAGCAGCGTAGGGCTAGCCCCCCGGGCCTACAATGAGCAGTTCTTC
.	TRBV2	TRBJ2-3	TRBD2	CASSVELAGGSTQYF	TGTGCCAGCAGTGTTGAACTAGCGGGAGGATCCACGCAGTATTTT
.	TRBV29-1	TRBJ2-5	TRBD1	CSVDSRTGVWTQYF	TGCAGCGTTGATTCTAGGACAGGGGTTTGGACCCAGTACTTC
.	TRBV2	TRBJ2-7	TRBD2	CASSRTSGGPYEQYF	TGTGCCAGCAGTCGGACTAGCGGGGGCCCCTACGAGCAGTACTTC
.	TRBV7-2	TRBJ1-4	TRBD1	CASSRQGTNEKLFF	TGTGCCAGCAGCCGACAGGGAACTAATGAAAAACTGTTTTTT
large	TRBV7-9	TRBJ1-1	.	CASSLRDRYEAFF	TGTGCCAGCAGCTTACGAGACAGATATGAAGCTTTCTTT
once	TRBV7-9	TRBJ1-1	.	CASSLALISPENTEAFF	TGTGCCAGCAGCTTAGCCCTGATCTCCCCCGAAAACACTGAAGCTTTCTTT
.	TRBV5-1	TRBJ1-2	TRBD1	CASSLAPGQALGGYTF	TGCGCCAGCAGCTTGGCCCCGGGACAGGCTCTGGGTGGCTACACCTTC
.	TRBV6-1	TRBJ1-5	.	CASSEGGQPQHF	TGTGCCAGCAGTGAAGGAGGTCAGCCCCAGCATTTT
.	TRBV7-8	TRBJ2-5	TRBD1	CASSGQGIHF	TGTGCCAGCAGCGGACAGGGCATCCACTTC
.	TRBV6-5	TRBJ1-1	.	CASTPPGGGTEAFF	TGTGCCAGCACTCCCCCCGGGGGTGGCACTGAAGCTTTCTTT
.	TRBV19	TRBJ2-1	TRBD2	CASSGTGTSGYNEQFF	TGTGCCAGTAGTGGCACCGGGACTAGCGGTTACAATGAGCAGTTCTTC
.	TRBV7-3	TRBJ2-1	.	CASSSPGGNEQFF	TGTGCCAGCAGCTCCCCCGGGGGAAATGAGCAGTTCTTC
.	TRBV4-2	TRBJ1-1	.	CASSQDLEGKEAFF	TGTGCCAGCAGCCAAGATCTTGAGGGCAAGGAAGCTTTCTTT
once	TRBV10-3	TRBJ2-7	.	CAISGVGSYEQYF	TGTGCCATCAGTGGTGTGGGGTCCTACGAGCAGTACTTC
.	TRBV5-4	TRBJ2-1	TRBD1	CASSSPTGGSEQFF	TGTGCCAGCAGCTCTCCGACAGGGGGCAGTGAGCAGTTCTTC
.	TRBV9	TRBJ2-4	.	CASAEGLAKNIQYF	TGTGCCAGCGCGGAGGGGCTAGCCAAAAACATTCAGTACTTC
.	TRBV18	TRBJ1-1	.	CASSPPGLTEAFF	TGTGCCAGCTCACCACCGGGGTTGACTGAAGCTTTCTTT
.	TRBV7-9	TRBJ2-1	.	CASSLALAHEQFF	TGTGCCAGCAGCTTAGCACTAGCCCATGAGCAGTTCTTC
.	TRBV2	TRBJ2-7	.	CASISGLSYEQYF	TGTGCCAGCATTAGCGGCCTCTCCTACGAGCAGTACTTC
.	TRBV7-2	TRBJ2-3	.	CASSLDVRSPDTQYF	TGTGCCAGCAGCTTAGACGTGCGCTCCCCAGATACGCAGTATTTT
.	TRBV5-8	TRBJ1-1	.	CASSSVLEAFF	TGTGCCAGCAGCTCCGTTTTGGAAGCTTTCTTT
.	TRBV6-1	TRBJ2-2	.	CASSEWSGTGELFF	TGTGCCAGCAGTGAGTGGTCTGGGACCGGGGAGCTGTTTTTT
.	TRBV5-4	TRBJ2-3	TRBD2	CASSGVSASGRGGDTDTQYF	TGTGCCAGCAGTGGGGTCTCGGCTAGCGGGAGAGGAGGTGACACAGATACGCAGTATTTT
.	TRBV18	TRBJ1-3	.	CASSEQRNTIYF	TGTGCCAGCTCAGAACAGAGAAACACCATATATTTT
.	TRBV7-8	TRBJ2-1	.	CASSLGIYNEQFF	TGTGCCAGCAGCTTGGGGATCTACAATGAGCAGTTCTTC
.	TRBV6-5	TRBJ2-7	.	CASSYGPADGTYEQYF	TGTGCCAGCAGTTACGGACCAGCCGATGGTACCTACGAGCAGTACTTC
.	TRBV2	TRBJ1-1	TRBD1	CASSRQGPNTEAFF	TGTGCCAGCAGCCGACAGGGCCCGAACACTGAAGCTTTCTTT
.	TRBV7-2	TRBJ1-4	.	CASSRTPQDNEKLFF	TGTGCCAGCAGCCGTACACCGCAAGATAATGAAAAACTGTTTTTT
once	TRBV4-3	TRBJ1-2	.	CASSQGRYGYTF	TGCGCCAGCAGCCAAGGGCGCTATGGCTACACCTTC
once	TRBV27	TRBJ1-1	.	CASRQGNTEAFF	TGTGCCAGCAGACAGGGTAACACTGAAGCTTTCTTT
.	TRBV11-3	TRBJ2-7	TRBD2	CASSLAGGDYEQYF	TGTGCCAGCAGCTTAGCGGGAGGCGACTACGAGCAGTACTTC
.	TRBV9	TRBJ1-1	.	CASSVGGGVKPVGEAFF	TGTGCCAGCAGCGTTGGAGGGGGAGTCAAACCTGTGGGTGAAGCTTTCTTT
.	TRBV7-2	TRBJ2-1	.	CASSDDPYTKEQFF	TGTGCCAGCAGCGATGACCCATACACCAAGGAGCAGTTCTTC
.	TRBV20-1	TRBJ2-3	.	CSARDTDTQYF	TGCAGTGCTAGAGACACAGATACGCAGTATTTT
few	TRBV6-1	TRBJ2-7	TRBD1	CASSESVGDSAYEQYF	TGTGCCAGCAGTGAAAGTGTGGGGGACAGCGCCTACGAGCAGTACTTC
.	TRBV7-6	TRBJ1-1	TRBD1	CASSLRTGLDTEAFF	TGTGCCAGCAGCTTAAGGACAGGGTTGGACACTGAAGCTTTCTTT
.	TRBV7-2	TRBJ1-5	.	CASSLTWRQPQHF	TGTGCCAGCAGCTTAACCTGGAGACAGCCCCAGCATTTT
.	TRBV6-1	TRBJ2-1	TRBD2	CASSELEGAGAPTNEQFF	TGTGCCAGCAGTGAATTAGAGGGAGCGGGGGCGCCTACGAATGAGCAGTTCTTC
.	TRBV14	TRBJ2-5	.	CASSQSWGRETQYF	TGTGCCAGCAGCCAAAGCTGGGGCCGAGAGACCCAGTACTTC
.	TRBV6-4	TRBJ2-3	.	CASSYIRGDTQYF	TGTGCCAGCAGCTATATCAGGGGAGATACGCAGTATTTT
.	TRBV29-1	TRBJ2-1	TRBD2	CPEPGLASFGRNEQFF	TGCCCCGAGCCGGGACTAGCCTCGTTCGGTCGGAATGAGCAGTTCTTC